This passage covers 4 T cell receptor beta chains from one sample sequenced in a study of T-cell memory formation after mild COVID-19. One entry per CDR3 protein results from TCRdb running MiXCR on the 5' RACE reads. The data contain around 430,000 distinct CDR3 sequences, roughly 15% of them singletons. The sample taken for sequencing was PBMCs or a T cell subset sorted from them (not recorded which). The receptors here all came from a man younger than 35 who had mild COVID-19 (a few samples of this study predate the infection). Cell type and time point are not known.

The genes are TRBV7-2 and TRBJ2-5; the match to TRBD2 covers 9 bases. Trimming removed 7 bases from V and 5 bases from J; junction bases left unmatched: 5. CDR3 length: 13 amino acids. CDR1 SGHTA and CDR2 FQGNSA come from the germline V gene. The CDR3 DNA sequence: TGTGCCAGCACCCAAAGCGGGAGGGAGACCCAGTACTTC. It codes for CASTQSGRETQYF.

The chain recombines TRBV12-3 or TRBV12-4 with TRBJ1-5, with D unclear. The CDR3 loop spans 13 amino acids. Trimming shortened V by 2 bases and J by 4 bases, and 6 bases separated the two germline ends. The CDR3 region is CASSLQINQPQHF. The CDR3 DNA sequence: TGTGCCAGCAGTTTACAGATAAATCAGCCCCAGCATTTT.

J is TRBJ1-2 and V is TRBV7-9; 7 nucleotides agree with TRBD1. V lost 1 base and J lost 4; bases outside the gene matches: 6. This CDR3 has 15 residues. Germline CDR1 SEHNR, CDR2 FQNEAQ (reference sequence). DNA of the CDR3: TGTGCCAGCAGCTTAGGAACAGGGGATCTCTATGGCTACACCTTC. Protein sequence: CASSLGTGDLYGYTF. The whole variable domain, remainder taken from reference TRBV7-9 and TRBJ1-2, is DTGVSQNPRHKITKRGQNVTFRCDPISEHNRLYWYRQTLGQGPEFLTYFQNEAQLEKSRLLSDRFSAERPKGSFSTLEIQRTEQGDSAMYLCASSLGTGDLYGYTFGSGTRLTVV.

This rearrangement joins TRBV7-9 to TRBJ2-1; the D call may be TRBD1 or TRBD2 (5 bases each). The CDR3 is 14 amino acids. Germline CDR1 is SEHNR and CDR2 is FQNEAQ (reference sequence). V gave up 5 bases and J gave up 9 bases, with 17 bases separating them. CDR3 in amino acids: CASSTPTWGFEQFF. In DNA form, the CDR3 reads TGTGCCAGCAGCACGCCGACCTGGGGGTTTGAGCAGTTCTTC. Supplemented by reference TRBV7-9 and TRBJ2-1, the full variable domain reads DTGVSQNPRHKITKRGQNVTFRCDPISEHNRLYWYRQTLGQGPEFLTYFQNEAQLEKSRLLSDRFSAERPKGSFSTLEIQRTEQGDSAMYLCASSTPTWGFEQFFGPGTRLTVL.